These 2 T cell receptor beta chains were all obtained from the same sample, sequenced in a study of cytomegalovirus exposure and HLA in healthy donors. With 60 Vbeta and 13 Jbeta primers, the PCR was carried out. The repertoire was sequenced with immunoSEQ multiplex PCR; TCRdb's copy has only in-frame clones and lacks some. In the table there are some 150,000 clones, 82% of which are singletons. Sequences were obtained from PBMCs. Receptor source: a man aged 45-65 years in good health and CMV-seropositive.

The chain carries TRBV2 and TRBJ1-4, with 7 bases aligning to TRBD1. This CDR3 is 13 amino acids long. J lost 6 bases, V lost 8 bases, and 6 bases had no gene match. The V gene's germline CDR1 is SNHLY and CDR2 FYNNEI. CDR3 loop: CASVGTGDEKLFF. The CDR3 DNA follows: TGTGCCAGCGTAGGAACAGGGGATGAAAAACTGTTTTTT. The full variable domain, rest sourced from reference TRBV2 and TRBJ1-4, is EPEVTQTPSHQVTQMGQEVILRCVPISNHLYFYWYRQILGQKVEFLVSFYNNEISEKSEIFDDQFSVERPDGSNFTLKIRSTKLEDSAMYFCASVGTGDEKLFFGSGTQLSVL.

A single count supports this clone. The chain joins TRBV14 to TRBJ2-3, with D perhaps TRBD1 (6 bases). The CDR3 has 16 residues. V dropped 4 bases and J dropped 4 bases, with 18 bases sitting between them. Germline V gives CDR1 SGHDN, CDR2 FVKESK. In DNA, the CDR3 is TGTGCCAGCAGCCGGGGGCCCGACCCAACCTCAGATACGCAGTATTTT. It codes for CASSRGPDPTSDTQYF. Supplemented by reference TRBV14 and TRBJ2-3, the full variable domain reads EAGVTQFPSHSVIEKGQTVTLRCDPISGHDNLYWYRRVMGKEIKFLLHFVKESKQDESGMPNNRFLAERTGGTYSTLKVQPAELEDSGVYFCASSRGPDPTSDTQYFGPGTRLTVL.